This TCR beta chain was profiled in a study of early T cells in non-severe SARS-CoV-2 infection. Background on the study: Investigators sequenced bulk RNA drawn from unsorted whole blood, and chains remained unpaired.

To note about this clonotype: Its specificity is not known.

Individual cDNA molecules carried attached unique molecular identifiers. TCRdb used MiXCR to reprocess the 5' RACE reads, holding one entry per CDR3 protein. The sample holds some 32,000 distinct CDR3 sequences, around 7% seen once. Study results and limitations: Missing private and CD4 specificities, VDJdb matching favored anti-spike CD8 responses.

The junction had 5 bases not matched to a gene; V was cut back by 6 bases and J by 2 bases. This CDR3 has 16 amino acids. Germline CDR1 reads MNHNY; CDR2 reads SVGAGI (reference sequence). The chain employs TRBV6-6 and TRBJ2-3; 13 bases are shared with TRBD2. This TCR came from an adult who was a healthcare worker with PCR-confirmed SARS-CoV-2 infection or an uninfected control (not recorded which). Sequenced input: whole blood. Here the CDR3 reads CASSKGLAGHTDTQYF. The CDR3 bases are TGTGCCAGCAGCAAGGGACTAGCGGGGCACACAGATACGCAGTATTTT.